Following are 17 T cell receptor beta chains from one sample sequenced in a study of CD8+ T cells in alopecia areata. Indicated treatment: oral pan-JAK inhibitor, 5-10 mg twice daily. TCR sequencing used cDNA made by reverse transcription of extracted RNA. Here immunoSEQ multiplex PCR was the method, and the copy in TCRdb shows in-frame clones only, minus some. This repertoire shows about 220,000 clones, more than 45% found once; its top ten account for more than 1.5%. The sample was CD4+ T cells sorted from blood, taken at week 4, from a patient treated with tofacitinib. These receptors were obtained from a human donor with alopecia areata.

V gene TRBV2 combines with J gene TRBJ1-1; D is possibly TRBD1 (5 bases). With 10 bases removed from V and 1 base from J, the gap between germline ends came to 16 bases. Germline V lookup: CDR1 SNHLY, CDR2 FYNNEI. This CDR3 has 14 amino acids. The CDR3 nucleotides are TGTGCCACCAATTTCCTTCAGGGGAACACTGAAGCTTTCTTT. Translating it yields CATNFLQGNTEAFF.

In its sample, this clone was seen many times. The chain combines TRBV29-1 with TRBJ2-1; 10 bases fit TRBD2. V gave up 7 bases and J gave up 7 bases; unmatched junction bases: 7. The CDR3 spans 13 residues. Germline-derived CDR1 and CDR2 are SQVTM and ANQGSEA. In nucleotides, the CDR3 is TGCAGCGGAAGCGGGGGGGGGAGGAATGAGCAGTTCTTC. This encodes CSGSGGGRNEQFF.

The J gene is TRBJ1-6, the V gene TRBV7-7, with D unclear. The CDR3 covers 13 residues. CDR1 is SSHAT and CDR2 is FNYEAQ in the germline V gene (reference sequence). The V and J ends lost 4 bases and 6 bases respectively, with 7 bases between them. The CDR3 DNA reads TGTGCCAGCAGCTCGAAGGTTAATTCACCCCTCCACTTT. This sequence encodes CASSSKVNSPLHF. The full variable domain, completed using reference TRBV7-7 and TRBJ1-6, is GAGVSQSPRYKVTKRGQDVTLRCDPISSHATLYWYQQALGQGPEFLTYFNYEAQPDKSGLPSDRFSAERPEGSISTLTIQRTEQRDSAMYRCASSSKVNSPLHFGNGTRLTVT.

The rearrangement joins TRBV15 to TRBJ2-5, with a weak D call TRBD1 (6 bases). Between the trimmed V and J ends, which lost 6 bases and 3 bases, there was a span of 8 bases. CDR3 length equals 12 residues. Germline CDR1 and CDR2: LNHNV and YYDKDF (reference sequence). Written as DNA, the CDR3 is TGTGCCACCAGGGGGGCCGAAGAGACCCAGTACTTC. Translating it yields CATRGAEETQYF.

V and J are TRBV15 and TRBJ2-1; D gene uncertain. Germline CDR1 LNHNV, CDR2 YYDKDF (reference sequence). Trimming removed 0 bases from V and 3 bases from J, with 9 bases in between. The CDR3 is 15 residues long. CDR3 protein: CATSRDLSSYNEQFF. The CDR3 DNA sequence: TGTGCCACCAGCAGAGATCTTTCTAGCTACAATGAGCAGTTCTTC.

V is TRBV27 and J is TRBJ2-3, with D unresolved. The CDR3 loop spans 12 amino acids. V was pared by 8 bases and J by 0 bases, with 6 bases between. Germline CDR1 reads MNHEY; CDR2 reads SMNVEV (reference sequence). In DNA, the CDR3 is TGTGCCAGCGGGTATAGCACAGATACGCAGTATTTT. Protein: CASGYSTDTQYF.

This clone was observed a few times. The sample contains more than one DNA sequence encoding this CDR3. This rearrangement joins TRBV19 to TRBJ2-3, with 7 bases lining up with TRBD2. The germline CDR1 and CDR2 sequences are LNHDA and SQIVND (reference sequence). The CDR3 spans 15 residues. Trimming cost V 1 base and J 3 bases; bases outside gene matches: 4. CDR3 nucleotides: TGTGCCAGTAGTATAGGACGAGCGGGGACAGATACGCAGTATTTT. Protein sequence: CASSIGRAGTDTQYF.

This chain uses TRBV29-1 with TRBJ2-4, with 9 bases identical to TRBD1. CDR3 size: 15 residues. Looked up from germline, CDR1 is SQVTM and CDR2 is ANQGSEA. The V gene end was trimmed by 1 base and the J gene end by 0 bases; junction bases not matched to a gene: 1. CDR3 bases: TGCAGCGTTGAAGTGGGACAGGGAGCCAAAAACATTCAGTACTTC. Translating it yields CSVEVGQGAKNIQYF.

This chain links TRBV6-1 with TRBJ1-2; D remains unclear. CDR1 and CDR2 from the germline V gene are MNHNS and SASEGT. The CDR3 length is 13 residues. With 2 bases removed from V and 4 bases from J, the gap between germline ends came to 8 bases. The CDR3 sequence is CASSEWGTYGYTF. The CDR3 nucleotides are TGTGCCAGCAGTGAATGGGGTACCTATGGCTACACCTTC.

This clone was seen only a few times. CDR3 sequence reads: CASSPNRIGPLTEAFF. CDR3 bases: TGTGCCAGCTCACCCAACAGGATCGGGCCCCTCACTGAAGCTTTCTTT. The chain joins TRBV18 to TRBJ1-1, with D maybe TRBD1 (5 bases). The germline V and J ends were trimmed by 3 bases and 4 bases, with 18 bases remaining between them. The germline gives CDR1 KGHSH, CDR2 LQKENI. The CDR3 is made up of 16 amino acids.

The CDR3 protein is CASSRLVSGANVLTF. In nucleotides, the CDR3 is TGTGCCAGTAGTCGCCTCGTCTCTGGGGCCAACGTCCTGACTTTC. This chain connects TRBV19 to TRBJ2-6; D is undetermined. Deletions cut 5 bases from V and 0 bases from J, with 8 bases between. The CDR3 sequence is 15 residues long. Looked up from germline, CDR1 is LNHDA and CDR2 is SQIVND (reference sequence).

The rearrangement links TRBV5-6 to TRBJ2-3; D ambiguous. Germline-derived CDR1 and CDR2 are SGHDT and YYEEEE. The V end was cut by 4 bases, the J end by 6 bases, with 18 bases between. This CDR3 is 15 amino acids long. The chain's CDR3 is CASSPGPRPGDTQYF. The DNA for the CDR3 is TGTGCCAGCAGCCCAGGACCTCGACCCGGGGATACGCAGTATTTT.

This rearrangement joins TRBV5-1 to TRBJ2-1, with 7 bases aligning to TRBD2. The CDR3 is 12 residues long. The germline V gene encodes CDR1 SGHRS and CDR2 YFSETQ. Trimming took 4 bases from V and 14 from J; bases not matched to a gene: 9. As DNA, the CDR3 is TGCGCCAGCAGCCCCTACGGACTAGAAAAGTTCTTC. It specifies CASSPYGLEKFF.

V and J are TRBV18 and TRBJ1-1; D call uncertain. This CDR3 has 11 residues. The V gene lost 3 bases and the J gene lost 3 bases, with 2 bases spanning the gap. Germline lookup yields CDR1 KGHSH and CDR2 LQKENI. The CDR3 DNA sequence: TGTGCCAGCTCACCCGACACTGAAGCTTTCTTT. Protein product: CASSPDTEAFF. Combining the CDR3 with reference TRBV18 and TRBJ1-1 gives the whole variable domain NAGVMQNPRHLVRRRGQEARLRCSPMKGHSHVYWYRQLPEEGLKFMVYLQKENIIDESGMPKERFSAEFPKEGPSILRIQQVVRGDSAAYFCASSPDTEAFFGQGTRLTVV.

This clone has only a few counts. This chain joins TRBV30 and TRBJ1-5; 9 bases are shared with TRBD1. J lost 0 bases, V lost 3 bases, and 6 bases had no gene match. The CDR3 is 16 amino acids. Germline CDR1 is GTSNPN and CDR2 is SVGIG (reference sequence). CDR3 amino acids: CAWSAGTGHSNQPQHF. The CDR3 DNA is TGTGCCTGGAGCGCCGGGACAGGGCATAGCAATCAGCCCCAGCATTTT.

The chain recombines TRBV30 with TRBJ1-6, with D unclear. The V and J ends lost 7 bases and 9 bases respectively, with 16 bases between them. Germline V gives CDR1 GTSNPN, CDR2 SVGIG (reference sequence). There are 13 residues in the CDR3. CDR3 amino acids: CASELSLGSPLHF. The CDR3 DNA sequence: TGTGCCTCCGAATTGAGTTTGGGTTCACCCCTCCACTTT.

V gene TRBV29-1 combines with J gene TRBJ2-1; unclear D gene. From germline, CDR1 is SQVTM and CDR2 ANQGSEA. This CDR3 has 12 amino acids. Trimming stripped 7 bases from V and 2 bases from J, with 9 bases between. The CDR3 reads CSGGLAYNEQFF. The CDR3 nucleotides are TGCAGCGGGGGTTTGGCCTACAATGAGCAGTTCTTC.